The 22 T cell receptor beta chains in this list originate from one sample, sequenced in a study of T cell repertoires in cytomegalovirus infection. MiXCR, run by TCRdb on the reads, gives a single entry per CDR3 protein. The data hold about 700,000 distinct CDR3 sequences, with around 30% observed a single time. Their recognized antigens are unknown. The specimen comprised cultured PBMCs, sampled from culture after CMV antigen stimulation. The receptor set was obtained from a human donor in good health (CMV status not recorded). Some clones in this sample may be carry-over from other donors' samples.

The chain joins TRBV6-6 to TRBJ1-5; a weak D match, TRBD1 (5 bases). V lost 5 bases, J lost 6 bases, and 11 bases lay in between. The germline V gene encodes CDR1 MNHNY and CDR2 SVGAGI (reference sequence). The CDR3 length is 13 residues. CDR3 nucleotides: TGTGCCAGCAGTCTACAGGCACGTCAGCCCCAGCATTTT. Translating it yields CASSLQARQPQHF.

The rearrangement links TRBV15 to TRBJ2-1, with TRBD1 as a possible D gene (5 bases). Germline values: CDR1 LNHNV, CDR2 YYDKDF (reference sequence). The V gene lost 1 base and the J gene lost 1 base, with 11 bases spanning the gap. The CDR3 runs 16 residues. The CDR3 is CATSRARGPSYNEQFF. The CDR3 nucleotides read TGTGCCACCAGCAGAGCTAGGGGTCCTTCCTACAATGAGCAGTTCTTC. The whole variable domain, remainder taken from reference TRBV15 and TRBJ2-1, is DAMVIQNPRYQVTQFGKPVTLSCSQTLNHNVMYWYQQKSSQAPKLLFHYYDKDFNNEADTPDNFQSRRPNTSFCFLDIRSPGLGDTAMYLCATSRARGPSYNEQFFGPGTRLTVL.

In DNA form, the CDR3 reads TGTGCCAGCAGTTTAGGGGGGCGTACCTCCCCGGCAGAGACCCAGTACTTC. Its translation: CASSLGGRTSPAETQYF. The rearrangement joins TRBV28 to TRBJ2-5, with D tentatively TRBD1 or TRBD2 (6 bases each). V shed 2 bases and J shed 4 bases, with 20 bases lying between them. CDR1 MDHEN and CDR2 SYDVKM come from the germline V gene. The CDR3 is made up of 17 amino acids.

The genes are TRBV7-2 and TRBJ2-7; the D gene is possibly TRBD1 (6 bases). The CDR3 has 14 residues. In germline, CDR1 is SGHTA, CDR2 FQGNSA. Trimming cost V 5 bases and J 3 bases, with 14 bases left between them. The CDR3 protein is CASSPLGGHYEQYF. Here the CDR3 DNA reads TGTGCCAGCAGCCCCCTAGGGGGACACTACGAGCAGTACTTC.

The gene calls are TRBV20-1 and TRBJ1-2; 11 nucleotides line up with TRBD1. The trim removed 6 bases at V and 8 bases at J, leaving 11 bases unmatched. The germline V gene encodes CDR1 DFQATT and CDR2 SNEGSKA (reference sequence). This CDR3 contains 14 residues. CDR3 protein: CSAGTSGTGGGYTF. For the CDR3, the DNA is TGCAGTGCCGGAACCTCCGGGACAGGGGGAGGCTACACCTTC.

The V call is TRBV28, the J call TRBJ1-3; D is perhaps TRBD1 (6 bases). The germline V gene encodes CDR1 MDHEN and CDR2 SYDVKM. V gave up 2 bases and J gave up 2 bases, with 10 bases separating them. The CDR3 runs to 15 residues. CDR3 amino acids: CASSLPGDAGNTIYF. The CDR3 DNA reads as TGTGCCAGCAGTTTACCAGGGGACGCTGGAAACACCATATATTTT. The variable domain in full, completed from reference TRBV28 and TRBJ1-3, reads DVKVTQSSRYLVKRTGEKVFLECVQDMDHENMFWYRQDPGLGLRLIYFSYDVKMKEKGDIPEGYSVSREKKERFSLILESASTNQTSMYLCASSLPGDAGNTIYFGEGSWLTVV.

The gene calls are TRBV7-2 and TRBJ2-1; D is undetermined. Germline assignment: CDR1 SGHTA and CDR2 FQGNSA. CDR3 length: 15 amino acids. Trimming removed 4 bases from V and 2 bases from J, with 12 bases in between. The CDR3 DNA follows: TGTGCCAGCAGCTCCCCTCTTTGGGCCTACAATGAGCAGTTCTTC. It specifies CASSSPLWAYNEQFF. The variable domain in full, with the rest retrieved from reference TRBV7-2 and TRBJ2-1, is GAGVSQSPSNKVTEKGKDVELRCDPISGHTALYWYRQSLGQGLEFLIYFQGNSAPDKSGLPSDRFSAERTGGSVSTLTIQRTQQEDSAVYLCASSSPLWAYNEQFFGPGTRLTVL.

This chain connects TRBV4-1 to TRBJ2-3, with TRBD2 matching over 8 bases. The V gene end was trimmed by 1 base and the J gene end by 2 bases; junction bases not matched to a gene: 8. The CDR3 is 17 amino acids. Looked up from germline, CDR1 is MGHRA and CDR2 is YSYEKL. As DNA, the CDR3 is TGCGCCAGCAGCCAAGGGGAAGCGGGGGTCCTCACAGATACGCAGTATTTT. Amino acid sequence: CASSQGEAGVLTDTQYF.

The chain carries TRBV5-1 and TRBJ2-3, with a possible D match to TRBD2 (5 bases). The CDR3 totals 16 residues. The V end was cut by 0 bases, the J end by 3 bases, with 14 bases between. The V gene's germline CDR1 is SGHRS and CDR2 YFSETQ. The CDR3 region has the DNA TGCGCCAGCAGCTTGGCCGCATCGGGGAGAACAGATACGCAGTATTTT. Protein sequence: CASSLAASGRTDTQYF.

The chain recombines TRBV20-1 with TRBJ1-5; D call uncertain. The germline CDR1 and CDR2 sequences are DFQATT and SNEGSKA (reference sequence). V lost 6 bases and J 0 bases, leaving 18 bases between the germline ends. The CDR3 has 16 residues. The CDR3 sequence is CSAPAGRGYSNQPQHF. CDR3 DNA: TGCAGTGCGCCTGCCGGACGGGGTTATAGCAATCAGCCCCAGCATTTT.

A single count supports this clonotype. The chain is built from TRBV5-1 and TRBJ2-3; 7 nucleotides line up with TRBD2. This CDR3 is built from 16 residues. The V and J ends lost 0 bases and 2 bases, in that order; junction bases with no gene match: 6. The V gene's germline CDR1 is SGHRS and CDR2 YFSETQ. CDR3 protein: CASSLALSGNTDTQYF. CDR3 DNA sequence: TGCGCCAGCAGCTTGGCCCTAAGCGGGAACACAGATACGCAGTATTTT.

This clonotype was found a few times. This chain joins TRBV7-2 and TRBJ2-5, with TRBD2 identical over 8 bases. The CDR3 loop spans 14 amino acids. Germline lookup yields CDR1 SGHTA and CDR2 FQGNSA. J was trimmed by 5 bases and V by 4 bases; bases with no gene match: 6. The CDR3 DNA follows: TGTGCCAGCAGCTCGGGAGGGCCCCGGGAGACCCAGTACTTC. Its protein is CASSSGGPRETQYF.

This clonotype was detected a few times. The chain recombines TRBV6-2 or TRBV6-3 with TRBJ1-1, with 8 bases aligning to TRBD1. From germline, CDR1 is MNHEY and CDR2 SVGEGT. With 8 bases clipped from V and 7 bases from J, the junction kept 12 bases outside the gene matches. This CDR3 is 14 amino acids long. The CDR3 reads CASGDRGRKSEAFF. CDR3 nucleotide sequence: TGTGCCAGCGGAGACAGGGGTCGGAAAAGTGAAGCTTTCTTT.

There are a few counts of this clonotype. The V call is TRBV7-2, the J call TRBJ2-1; 10 bases match TRBD2. The ends lost 8 bases at V and 5 bases at J; junction bases unmatched: 9. Germline lookup yields CDR1 SGHTA and CDR2 FQGNSA. CDR3 length equals 15 residues. The CDR3 reads CASLLGGLADNEQFF. CDR3 coding DNA: TGTGCCAGCTTATTGGGAGGACTAGCGGACAATGAGCAGTTCTTC. The full variable domain, completed using reference TRBV7-2 and TRBJ2-1, is GAGVSQSPSNKVTEKGKDVELRCDPISGHTALYWYRQSLGQGLEFLIYFQGNSAPDKSGLPSDRFSAERTGGSVSTLTIQRTQQEDSAVYLCASLLGGLADNEQFFGPGTRLTVL.

This clonotype was seen at least ten times. The chain employs TRBV12-3 or TRBV12-4 and TRBJ2-3; D remains ambiguous. This CDR3 contains 13 residues. The ends were cut back, 4 bases at V and 1 base at J, with 6 bases in the middle. The CDR3 loop is CASSYDRTDTQYF. The CDR3 coding sequence is TGTGCCAGCAGTTACGACCGCACAGATACGCAGTATTTT.

V and J are TRBV5-4 and TRBJ1-2; D unclear. The CDR3 extends over 13 amino acids. CDR1 and CDR2 from the germline V gene are SGHNT and YYREEE (reference sequence). V was shortened by 1 base and J by 6 bases, with 10 bases between the two germline ends. The CDR3 sequence: CASSLRAEHGYTF. CDR3 nucleotide sequence: TGTGCCAGCAGCTTGAGGGCCGAGCATGGCTACACCTTC.

In this sample, this clonotype turned up a few times. The chain employs TRBV10-1 and TRBJ2-1; 13 bases are shared with TRBD2. The J segment lost 9 bases and the V segment lost 6 bases, leaving 17 bases of the junction unmatched. CDR1 is WNHNN and CDR2 is SYGVQD in the germline V gene (reference sequence). The CDR3 has 18 residues. CDR3 protein: CASSGNRGLAGVQVEQFF. The CDR3 DNA reads as TGCGCCAGCAGCGGTAACCGTGGACTAGCGGGAGTTCAGGTTGAGCAGTTCTTC.

This chain links TRBV2 with TRBJ1-1, with a possible D match to TRBD1 (5 bases). V was shortened by 11 bases and J by 1 base, with 14 bases between the two germline ends. This CDR3 is 13 amino acids long. The V gene's germline CDR1 is SNHLY and CDR2 FYNNEI. The CDR3 reads CAGGTEENTEAFF. CDR3 nucleotides: TGTGCCGGAGGGACGGAGGAGAACACTGAAGCTTTCTTT.

This clonotype was observed a few times. V and J are TRBV5-1 and TRBJ2-1; D not certain. Germline V gene data show CDR1 as SGHRS and CDR2 as YFSETQ. CDR3 length equals 14 residues. V was trimmed by 2 bases and J by 6 bases, leaving 12 bases between them. In DNA form, the CDR3 reads TGCGCCAGCAGCTTACAGACCGCAGGCAATGAGCAGTTCTTC. Its translation: CASSLQTAGNEQFF.

This clonotype turned up a few times. This CDR3 reads CASSEKRGGGFF. CDR3 DNA sequence: TGTGCCAGCAGTGAAAAGCGGGGGGGGGGGTTCTTC. The gene calls are TRBV2 and TRBJ2-1; TRBD2 aligns across 10 bases. CDR1 and CDR2 from the germline V gene are SNHLY and FYNNEI. The junction had 4 bases not matched to a gene; V was cut back by 2 bases and J by 15 bases. The CDR3 spans 12 residues.

This clonotype was counted at least ten times. The chain has TRBV7-2 and TRBJ2-1; D not resolved. This CDR3 is 12 amino acids long. V lost 5 bases to trimming and J lost 8 bases, with 10 bases between them. Germline V gene lookup returns CDR1 SGHTA and CDR2 FQGNSA. This CDR3 is CASSTQGYEQFF. CDR3 bases: TGTGCCAGCAGCACCCAAGGATATGAGCAGTTCTTC. Full variable domain (remainder filled in from reference TRBV7-2 and TRBJ2-1): GAGVSQSPSNKVTEKGKDVELRCDPISGHTALYWYRQSLGQGLEFLIYFQGNSAPDKSGLPSDRFSAERTGGSVSTLTIQRTQQEDSAVYLCASSTQGYEQFFGPGTRLTVL.

This clonotype was seen just once. The chain is built from TRBV5-4 and TRBJ2-5; D is unresolved. The CDR3 is made up of 15 amino acids. Germline V CDR1 and CDR2: SGHNT, YYREEE (reference sequence). With 0 bases removed from V and 5 bases from J, the gap between germline ends came to 14 bases. For the CDR3, the DNA is TGTGCCAGCAGCTTGGGGACGTCTTTTGGTGAGACCCAGTACTTC. Amino acids: CASSLGTSFGETQYF.